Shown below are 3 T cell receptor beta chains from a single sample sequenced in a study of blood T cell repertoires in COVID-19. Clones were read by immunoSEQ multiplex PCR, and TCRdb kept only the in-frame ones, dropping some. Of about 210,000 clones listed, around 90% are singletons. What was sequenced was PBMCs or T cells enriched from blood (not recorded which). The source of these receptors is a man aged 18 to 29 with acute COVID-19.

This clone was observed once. In nucleotides, the CDR3 is TGTGCCACCAGTGATCAGCCTAGCAACGATGAGCAGTTCTTC. Its protein is CATSDQPSNDEQFF. The chain uses TRBV24-1 and TRBJ2-1; perhaps TRBD2 as D (5 bases). From germline, CDR1 is KGHDR and CDR2 SFDVKD. V dropped 3 bases and J dropped 8 bases, with 13 bases sitting between them. CDR3 length equals 14 residues.

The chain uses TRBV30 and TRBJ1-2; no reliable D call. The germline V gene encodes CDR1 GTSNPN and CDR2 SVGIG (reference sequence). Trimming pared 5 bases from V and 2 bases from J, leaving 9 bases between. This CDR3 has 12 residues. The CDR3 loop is CAWETPNYGYTF. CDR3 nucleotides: TGTGCCTGGGAGACACCCAACTATGGCTACACCTTC.

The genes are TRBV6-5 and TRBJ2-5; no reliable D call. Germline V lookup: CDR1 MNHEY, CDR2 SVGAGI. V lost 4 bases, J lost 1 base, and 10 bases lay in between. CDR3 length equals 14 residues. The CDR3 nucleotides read TGTGCCAGCAGTTCTGTCGGTAGCCAAGAGACCCAGTACTTC. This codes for CASSSVGSQETQYF.